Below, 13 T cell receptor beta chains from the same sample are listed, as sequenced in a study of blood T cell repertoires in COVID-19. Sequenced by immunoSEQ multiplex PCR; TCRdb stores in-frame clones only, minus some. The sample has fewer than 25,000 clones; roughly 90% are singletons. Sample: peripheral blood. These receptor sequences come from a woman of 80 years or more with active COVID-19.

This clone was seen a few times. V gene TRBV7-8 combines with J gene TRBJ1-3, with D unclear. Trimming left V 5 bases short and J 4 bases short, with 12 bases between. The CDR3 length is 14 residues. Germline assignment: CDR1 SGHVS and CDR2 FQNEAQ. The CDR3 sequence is CASSARLGGNTIYF. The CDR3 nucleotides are TGTGCCAGCAGCGCCCGGCTCGGGGGAAACACCATATATTTT. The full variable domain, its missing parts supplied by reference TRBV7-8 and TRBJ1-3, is GAGVSQSPRYKVAKRGQDVALRCDPISGHVSLFWYQQALGQGPEFLTYFQNEAQLDKSGLPSDRFFAERPEGSVSTLKIQRTQQEDSAVYLCASSARLGGNTIYFGEGSWLTVV.

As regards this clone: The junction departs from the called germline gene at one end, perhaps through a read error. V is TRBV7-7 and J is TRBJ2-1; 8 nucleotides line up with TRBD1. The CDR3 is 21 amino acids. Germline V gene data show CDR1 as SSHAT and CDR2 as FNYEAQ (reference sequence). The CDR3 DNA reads TGTGCTAGCAGCTTAGCGTTGGGTGGGCAGGGGGCCCGACCATCCTACAATGAGCAGTTCTTC. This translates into CASSLALGGQGARPSYNEQFF.

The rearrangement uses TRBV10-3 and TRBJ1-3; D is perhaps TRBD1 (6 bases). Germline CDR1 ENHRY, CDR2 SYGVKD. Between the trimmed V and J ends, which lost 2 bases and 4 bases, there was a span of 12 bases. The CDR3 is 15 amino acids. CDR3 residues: CAISEGTLAGNTIYF. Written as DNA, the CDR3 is TGTGCCATCAGTGAGGGGACACTTGCAGGAAACACCATATATTTT.

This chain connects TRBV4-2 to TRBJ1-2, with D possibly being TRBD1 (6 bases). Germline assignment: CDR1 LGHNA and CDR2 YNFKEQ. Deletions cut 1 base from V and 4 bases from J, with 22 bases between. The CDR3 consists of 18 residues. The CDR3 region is CASSQGPPDRGIGYGYTF. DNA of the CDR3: TGTGCCAGCAGCCAAGGGCCCCCGGACAGAGGCATAGGCTATGGCTACACCTTC.

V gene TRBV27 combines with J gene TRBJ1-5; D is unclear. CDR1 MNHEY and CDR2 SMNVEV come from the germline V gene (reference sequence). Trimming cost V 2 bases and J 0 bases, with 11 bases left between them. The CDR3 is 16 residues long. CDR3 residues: CASSLLAVNSNQPQHF. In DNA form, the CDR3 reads TGTGCCAGCAGTTTACTAGCCGTAAATAGCAATCAGCCCCAGCATTTT.

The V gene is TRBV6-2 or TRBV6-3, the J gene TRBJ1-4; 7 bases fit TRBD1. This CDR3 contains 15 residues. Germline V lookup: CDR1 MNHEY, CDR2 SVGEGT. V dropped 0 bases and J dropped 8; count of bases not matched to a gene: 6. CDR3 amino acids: CASSYSGTDEEKLFF. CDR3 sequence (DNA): TGTGCCAGCAGTTACTCGGGGACAGATGAGGAAAAACTGTTTTTT.

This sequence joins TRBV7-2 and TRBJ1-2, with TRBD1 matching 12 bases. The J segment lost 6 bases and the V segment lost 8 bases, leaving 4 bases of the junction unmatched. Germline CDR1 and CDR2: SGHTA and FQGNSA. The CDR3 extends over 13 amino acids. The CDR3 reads CASAGQGADGYTF. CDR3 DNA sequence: TGTGCCAGCGCGGGACAGGGGGCAGATGGCTACACCTTC.

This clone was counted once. CDR3 protein: CASSLDGAGRRTDTQYF. DNA for the CDR3: TGCGCCAGCAGCTTGGACGGGGCGGGGAGACGCACAGATACGCAGTATTTT. The rearrangement joins TRBV5-1 to TRBJ2-3, with a possible D match to TRBD2 (6 bases). V lost 0 bases and J lost 1, with 15 bases in between. The CDR3 length is 17 residues. Germline CDR1 reads SGHRS; CDR2 reads YFSETQ.

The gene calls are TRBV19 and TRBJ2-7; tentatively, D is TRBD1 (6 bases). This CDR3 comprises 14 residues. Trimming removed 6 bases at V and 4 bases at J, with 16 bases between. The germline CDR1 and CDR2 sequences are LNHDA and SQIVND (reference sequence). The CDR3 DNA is TGTGCCAGTAGCGAAACAGGGTCGGCTTACGAGCAGTACTTC. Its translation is CASSETGSAYEQYF.

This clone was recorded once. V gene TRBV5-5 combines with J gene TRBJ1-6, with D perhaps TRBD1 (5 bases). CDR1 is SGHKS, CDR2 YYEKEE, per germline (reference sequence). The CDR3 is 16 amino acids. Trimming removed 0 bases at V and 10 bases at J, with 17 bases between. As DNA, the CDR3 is TGTGCCAGCAGCTTGGCGCAGGCGGGGGGATGGTCACCCCTCCACTTT. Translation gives CASSLAQAGGWSPLHF. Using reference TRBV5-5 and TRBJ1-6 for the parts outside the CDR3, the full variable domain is DAGVTQSPTHLIKTRGQQVTLRCSPISGHKSVSWYQQVLGQGPQFIFQYYEKEERGRGNFPDRFSARQFPNYSSELNVNALLLGDSALYLCASSLAQAGGWSPLHFGNGTRLTVT.

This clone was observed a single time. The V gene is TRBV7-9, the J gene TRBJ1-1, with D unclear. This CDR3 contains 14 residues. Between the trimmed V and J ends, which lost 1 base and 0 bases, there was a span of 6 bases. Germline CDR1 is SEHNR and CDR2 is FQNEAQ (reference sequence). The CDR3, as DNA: TGTGCCAGCAGCTTAGGGAGGTTGAACACTGAAGCTTTCTTT. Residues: CASSLGRLNTEAFF.

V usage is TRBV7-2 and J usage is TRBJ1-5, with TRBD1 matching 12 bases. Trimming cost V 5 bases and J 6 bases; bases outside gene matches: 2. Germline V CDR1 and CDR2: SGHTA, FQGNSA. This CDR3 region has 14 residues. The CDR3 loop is CASSRGQGAQPQHF. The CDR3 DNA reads TGTGCCAGCAGCCGGGGACAGGGGGCTCAGCCCCAGCATTTT.

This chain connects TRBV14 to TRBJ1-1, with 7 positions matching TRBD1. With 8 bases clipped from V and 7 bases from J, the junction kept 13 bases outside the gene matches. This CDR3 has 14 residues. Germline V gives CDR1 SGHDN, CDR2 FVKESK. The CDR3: CASGQPGTVSEAFF. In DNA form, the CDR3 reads TGTGCCAGCGGACAGCCGGGGACAGTGAGTGAAGCTTTCTTT.